Presented here are 6 T cell receptor beta chains from one specimen sequenced in a study of tumor-infiltrating lymphocytes in oesophageal squamous cell carcinoma. TCRdb processed the PCR reads anew with MiXCR; each CDR3 protein has one entry. Here the sample spans roughly 19,000 distinct CDR3 sequences, about two fifths being singletons. The sequenced material came from normal esophageal tissue next to the tumor. The receptors here all came from a male donor with esophageal squamous cell carcinoma.

The CDR3 bases are TGTGCCAGCAGCTTGCGAGCTTTGGGATACACTGAAGCTTTCTTT. Amino acid sequence: CASSLRALGYTEAFF. The genes are TRBV7-2 and TRBJ1-1; D not resolved. The germline gives CDR1 SGHTA, CDR2 FQGNSA. This CDR3 contains 15 residues. The germline V and J ends were trimmed by 3 bases and 3 bases, with 14 bases remaining between them.

This clonotype was picked up a small number of times. The rearrangement uses TRBV7-3 and TRBJ2-2, with 8 bases that match TRBD1. After removal of 5 bases from V and 4 bases from J, the junction contained 9 bases not matched to a gene. CDR3 length: 16 residues. Germline V CDR1 and CDR2: SGHTA, FQGTGA. The CDR3 sequence: CASSVRGLMGTGELFF. DNA for the CDR3: TGTGCCAGCAGCGTCAGGGGGCTGATGGGCACCGGGGAGCTGTTTTTT.

This chain uses TRBV6-1 with TRBJ2-5, with 9 positions matching TRBD1. TRBJ1-2 matches the DNA end more closely, so the J call is doubtful. The CDR3 consists of 13 residues. The germline V gene has CDR1 MNHNS and CDR2 SASEGT. CDR3 sequence (DNA): TGTGCCAGCAGTTCCGACAGGGGGAGACGCTACACCTTC. This encodes CASSSDRGRRYTF.

There are many counts of this clonotype. The V call is TRBV5-6, the J call TRBJ1-5; 8 bases line up with TRBD1. CDR1 SGHDT and CDR2 YYEEEE come from the germline V gene. V shed 0 bases, J shed 4 bases, and the junction held 9 bases outside the gene matches. The CDR3 has 17 residues. This chain's CDR3 is CASSLGTGYEGNQPQHF. DNA of the CDR3: TGTGCCAGCAGCTTGGGGACAGGGTATGAAGGGAATCAGCCCCAGCATTTT.

A single count supports this clonotype. Because it lacks the conserved phenylalanine or tryptophan at the end, this CDR3 is likely a read error. The rearrangement joins TRBV24-1 to TRBJ2-1; 9 bases match TRBD1. The DNA matches TRBJ2-5 better at its end, which makes the J call doubtful. The CDR3 is made up of 17 amino acids. From germline, CDR1 is KGHDR and CDR2 SFDVKD. The CDR3 coding sequence is TGTGCCACCAGTGATCCGAACCCCGGGACAGGGCATAAGACCCAGTACTTA. This sequence encodes CATSDPNPGTGHKTQYL.

This clonotype was counted ten times or more. V usage is TRBV6-1 and J usage is TRBJ1-4; 9 positions agree with TRBD1. Unmatched junction bases numbered 14, after V lost 5 bases and J lost 10 bases. There are 16 residues in the CDR3. CDR1 MNHNS and CDR2 SASEGT come from the germline V gene. The CDR3 DNA reads as TGTGCCAGCAGTTCCAACGGGGGACAGGGAGATGGAAAACTGTTTTTT. This sequence encodes CASSSNGGQGDGKLFF.